This T cell receptor (beta chain) came from a study of tumor and adjacent non-tumor tissue in lung cancer. As for the study in general: Aged roughly 30 to 85 years, patients included roughly ten men and about 5 women with stage I to III disease.

A word on this clonotype: A single base separates this from a much larger clone, so it may be a read error.

V lost 3 bases and J lost 2; bases outside the gene matches: 6. Looked up from germline, CDR1 is DFQATT and CDR2 is SNEGSKA (reference sequence). The CDR3 contains 15 residues. The library came from three nested PCR rounds adapted from ARM-PCR protocols. MiXCR, applied by TCRdb to the multiplex PCR reads, yields one record per CDR3 protein. Here the sample spans 200,000 or so distinct CDR3 sequences, roughly 70% being singletons. No cell sorting was done before RNA was extracted from the tissue. The gene calls are TRBV20-1 and TRBJ1-5; TRBD1 agrees at 8 bases. The specimen sequenced was lung tumor tissue. This receptor was identified in a man between 60 and 75 years old with non-small cell lung cancer. This CDR3 reads CSASPGGKGNQPQHF. The CDR3 DNA reads as TGCAGTGCTAGCCCAGGGGGCAAGGGCAATCAGCCCCAGCATTTT.